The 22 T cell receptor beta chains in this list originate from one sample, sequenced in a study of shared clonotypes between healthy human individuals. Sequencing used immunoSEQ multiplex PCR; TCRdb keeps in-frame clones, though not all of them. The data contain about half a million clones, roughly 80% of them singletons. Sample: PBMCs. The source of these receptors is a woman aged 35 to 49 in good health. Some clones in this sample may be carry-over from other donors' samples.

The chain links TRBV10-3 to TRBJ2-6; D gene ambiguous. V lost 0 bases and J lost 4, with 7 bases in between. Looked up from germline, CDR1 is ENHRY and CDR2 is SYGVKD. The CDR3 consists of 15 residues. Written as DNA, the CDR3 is TGTGCCATCAGTGAGTCAGGGATAGGGGCCAACGTCCTGACTTTC. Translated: CAISESGIGANVLTF.

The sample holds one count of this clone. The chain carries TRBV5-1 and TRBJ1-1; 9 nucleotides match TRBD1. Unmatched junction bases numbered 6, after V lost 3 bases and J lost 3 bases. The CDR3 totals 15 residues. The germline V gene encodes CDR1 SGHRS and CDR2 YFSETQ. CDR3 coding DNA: TGCGCCAGCAGCTCCACAGGGGGCCTGTACACTGAAGCTTTCTTT. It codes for CASSSTGGLYTEAFF.

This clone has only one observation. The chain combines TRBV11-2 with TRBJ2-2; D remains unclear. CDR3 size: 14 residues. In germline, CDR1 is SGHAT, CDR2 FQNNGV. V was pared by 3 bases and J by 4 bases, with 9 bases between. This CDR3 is CASSFVASTGELFF. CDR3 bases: TGTGCCAGCAGCTTCGTGGCGTCCACCGGGGAGCTGTTTTTT.

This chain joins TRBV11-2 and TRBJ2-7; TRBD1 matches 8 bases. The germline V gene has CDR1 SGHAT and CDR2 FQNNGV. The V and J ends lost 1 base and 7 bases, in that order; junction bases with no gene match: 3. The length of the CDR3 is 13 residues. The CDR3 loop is CASSLGQGAEQYF. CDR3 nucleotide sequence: TGTGCCAGCAGCTTAGGGCAGGGGGCAGAGCAGTACTTC.

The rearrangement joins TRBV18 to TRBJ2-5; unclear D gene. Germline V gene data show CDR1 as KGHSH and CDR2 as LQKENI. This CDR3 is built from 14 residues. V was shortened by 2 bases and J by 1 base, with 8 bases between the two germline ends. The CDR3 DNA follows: TGTGCCAGCTCACCAAGGGCCATCCAAGAGACCCAGTACTTC. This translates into CASSPRAIQETQYF.

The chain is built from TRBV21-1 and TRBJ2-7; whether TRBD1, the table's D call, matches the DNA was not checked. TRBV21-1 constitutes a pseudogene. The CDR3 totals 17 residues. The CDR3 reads CASSIRDRGPHSYEQYF. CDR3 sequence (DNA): TGTGCCAGCAGCATTAGGGACAGGGGTCCCCACTCCTACGAGCAGTACTTC.

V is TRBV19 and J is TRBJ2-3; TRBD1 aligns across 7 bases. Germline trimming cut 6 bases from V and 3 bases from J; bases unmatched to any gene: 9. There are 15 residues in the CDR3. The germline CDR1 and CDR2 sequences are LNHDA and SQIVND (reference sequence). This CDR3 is CASRVGTVGTDTQYF. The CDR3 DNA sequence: TGTGCCAGTAGAGTAGGGACAGTGGGGACAGATACGCAGTATTTT.

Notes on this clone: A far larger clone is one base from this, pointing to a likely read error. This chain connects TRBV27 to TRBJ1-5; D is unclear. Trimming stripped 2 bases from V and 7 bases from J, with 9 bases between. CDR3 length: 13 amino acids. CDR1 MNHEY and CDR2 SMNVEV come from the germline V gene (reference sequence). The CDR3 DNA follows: TGTGCCAGCAGTTTAACATTCAGCCAGCCCCAGCATTTT. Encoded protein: CASSLTFSQPQHF.

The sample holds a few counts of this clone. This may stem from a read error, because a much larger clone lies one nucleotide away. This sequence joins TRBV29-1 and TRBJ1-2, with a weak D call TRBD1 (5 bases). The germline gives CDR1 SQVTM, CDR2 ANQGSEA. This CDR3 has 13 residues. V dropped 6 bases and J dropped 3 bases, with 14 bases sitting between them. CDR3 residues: CSVGVSGYYGYTF. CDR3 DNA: TGCAGCGTGGGGGTTTCGGGCTACTATGGCTACACCTTC.

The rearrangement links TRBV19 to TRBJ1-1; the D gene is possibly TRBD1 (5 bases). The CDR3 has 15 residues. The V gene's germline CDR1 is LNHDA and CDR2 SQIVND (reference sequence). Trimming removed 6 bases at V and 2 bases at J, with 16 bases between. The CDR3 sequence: CASRRADSINTEAFF. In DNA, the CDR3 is TGTGCCAGTAGGAGGGCCGACAGCATAAACACTGAAGCTTTCTTT.

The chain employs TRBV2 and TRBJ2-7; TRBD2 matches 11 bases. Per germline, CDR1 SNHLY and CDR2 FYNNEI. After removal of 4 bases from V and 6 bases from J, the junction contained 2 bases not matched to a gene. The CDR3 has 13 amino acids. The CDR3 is CASSVGLAGEQYF. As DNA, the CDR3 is TGTGCCAGCAGTGTAGGACTAGCGGGCGAGCAGTACTTC.

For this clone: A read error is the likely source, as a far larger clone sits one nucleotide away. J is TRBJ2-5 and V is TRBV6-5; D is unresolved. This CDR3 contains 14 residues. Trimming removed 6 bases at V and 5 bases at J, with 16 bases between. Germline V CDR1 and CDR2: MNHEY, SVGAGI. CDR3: CASSRRQLLETQYF. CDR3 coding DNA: TGTGCCAGCAGCCGACGGCAGCTTTTGGAGACCCAGTACTTC.

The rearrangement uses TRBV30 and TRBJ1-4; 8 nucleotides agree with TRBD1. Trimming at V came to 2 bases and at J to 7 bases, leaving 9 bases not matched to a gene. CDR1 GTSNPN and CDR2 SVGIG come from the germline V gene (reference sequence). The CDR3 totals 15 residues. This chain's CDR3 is CAWSKAGGGGEKLFF. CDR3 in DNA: TGTGCCTGGAGTAAGGCAGGGGGCGGGGGTGAAAAACTGTTTTTT.

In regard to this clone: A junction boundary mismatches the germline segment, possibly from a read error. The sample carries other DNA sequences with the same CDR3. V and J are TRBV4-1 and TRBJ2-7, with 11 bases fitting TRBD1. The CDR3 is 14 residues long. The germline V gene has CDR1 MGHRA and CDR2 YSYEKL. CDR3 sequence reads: CASSRPGQGDEQYF. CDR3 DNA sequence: TGCGCCAGCAGCCGACCGGGACAGGGGGACGAGCAATACTTC.

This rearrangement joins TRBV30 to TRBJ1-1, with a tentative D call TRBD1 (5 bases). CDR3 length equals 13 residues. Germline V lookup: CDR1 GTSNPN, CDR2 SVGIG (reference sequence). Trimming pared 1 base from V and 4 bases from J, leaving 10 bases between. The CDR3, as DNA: TGTGCCTGGAGTGGGCTCAGGGTCACTGAAGCTTTCTTT. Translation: CAWSGLRVTEAFF.

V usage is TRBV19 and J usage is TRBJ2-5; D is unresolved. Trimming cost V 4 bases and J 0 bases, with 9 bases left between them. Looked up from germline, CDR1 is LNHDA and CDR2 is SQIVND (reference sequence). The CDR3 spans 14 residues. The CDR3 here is CASSKQGYQETQYF. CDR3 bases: TGTGCCAGTAGTAAACAAGGGTACCAAGAGACCCAGTACTTC.

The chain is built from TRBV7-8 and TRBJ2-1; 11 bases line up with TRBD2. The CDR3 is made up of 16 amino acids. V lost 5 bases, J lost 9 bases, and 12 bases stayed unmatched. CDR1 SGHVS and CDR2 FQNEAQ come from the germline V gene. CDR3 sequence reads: CASSPTGGLAVVEQFF. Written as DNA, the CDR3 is TGTGCCAGCAGCCCTACAGGGGGACTAGCGGTTGTTGAGCAGTTCTTC. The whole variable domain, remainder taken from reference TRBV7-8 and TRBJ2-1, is GAGVSQSPRYKVAKRGQDVALRCDPISGHVSLFWYQQALGQGPEFLTYFQNEAQLDKSGLPSDRFFAERPEGSVSTLKIQRTQQEDSAVYLCASSPTGGLAVVEQFFGPGTRLTVL.

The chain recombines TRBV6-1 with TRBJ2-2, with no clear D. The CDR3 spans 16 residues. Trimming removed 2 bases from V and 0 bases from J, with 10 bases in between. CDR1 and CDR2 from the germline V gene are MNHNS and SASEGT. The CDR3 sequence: CASSEFWTSNTGELFF. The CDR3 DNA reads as TGTGCCAGCAGTGAATTTTGGACGTCGAACACCGGGGAGCTGTTTTTT.

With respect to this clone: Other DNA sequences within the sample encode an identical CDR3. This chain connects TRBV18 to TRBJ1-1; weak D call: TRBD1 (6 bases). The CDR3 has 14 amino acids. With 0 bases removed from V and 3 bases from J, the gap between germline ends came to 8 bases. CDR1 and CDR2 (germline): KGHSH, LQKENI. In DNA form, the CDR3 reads TGTGCCAGCTCACCACCGGGGGGCCACACTGAAGCTTTCTTT. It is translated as CASSPPGGHTEAFF. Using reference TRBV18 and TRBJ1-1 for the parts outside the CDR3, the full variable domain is NAGVMQNPRHLVRRRGQEARLRCSPMKGHSHVYWYRQLPEEGLKFMVYLQKENIIDESGMPKERFSAEFPKEGPSILRIQQVVRGDSAAYFCASSPPGGHTEAFFGQGTRLTVV.

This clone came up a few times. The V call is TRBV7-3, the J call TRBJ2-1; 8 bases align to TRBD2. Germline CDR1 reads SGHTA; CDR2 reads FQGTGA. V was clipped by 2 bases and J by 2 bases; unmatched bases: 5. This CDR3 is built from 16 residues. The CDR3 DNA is TGTGCCAGCAGCTTAGCGGGAGGCGGGACCTACAATGAGCAGTTCTTC. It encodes CASSLAGGGTYNEQFF.

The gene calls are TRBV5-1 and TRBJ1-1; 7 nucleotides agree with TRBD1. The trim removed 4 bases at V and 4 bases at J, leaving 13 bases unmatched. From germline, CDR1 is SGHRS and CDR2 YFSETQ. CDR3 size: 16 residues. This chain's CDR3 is CASSTGNSGGGTEAFF. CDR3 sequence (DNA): TGCGCCAGCAGCACGGGTAACTCAGGGGGTGGCACTGAAGCTTTCTTT.

DNA for the CDR3: TGTGCCAGCGGTTACAGGGGGAACCAAGAGACCCAGTACTTC. Translating gives CASGYRGNQETQYF. The chain is built from TRBV7-8 and TRBJ2-5; 8 nucleotides align to TRBD1. V was clipped by 8 bases and J by 0 bases; unmatched bases: 5. Germline-derived CDR1 and CDR2 are SGHVS and FQNEAQ. This CDR3 comprises 14 residues.